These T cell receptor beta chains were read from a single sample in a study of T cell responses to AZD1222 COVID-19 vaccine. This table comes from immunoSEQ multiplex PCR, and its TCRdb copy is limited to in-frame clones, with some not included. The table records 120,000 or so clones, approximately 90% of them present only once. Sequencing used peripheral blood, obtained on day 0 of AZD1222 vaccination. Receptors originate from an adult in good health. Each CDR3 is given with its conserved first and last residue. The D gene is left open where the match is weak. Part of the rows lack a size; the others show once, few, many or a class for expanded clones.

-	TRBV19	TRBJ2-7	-	CASSIRVGGPYEQYF	TGTGCCAGTAGTATAAGGGTGGGCGGACCCTACGAGCAGTACTTC
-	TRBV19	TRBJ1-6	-	CASSWGVRGSSYNSPLHF	TGTGCCTCAAGTTGGGGGGTACGGGGGAGCTCCTATAATTCACCCCTCCACTTT
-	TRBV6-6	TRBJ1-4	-	CASSYSGTPNEKLFF	TGTGCCAGCAGTTACTCCGGGACCCCCAATGAAAAACTGTTTTTT
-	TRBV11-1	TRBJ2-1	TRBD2	CASSLAGGNEQFF	TGTGCCAGCAGCTTAGCCGGGGGGAATGAGCAGTTCTTC
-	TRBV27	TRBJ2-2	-	CASSYPRGELFF	TGTGCCAGCAGTTACCCGAGGGGGGAGCTGTTTTTT
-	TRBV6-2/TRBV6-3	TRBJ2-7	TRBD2	CASSTAGLYEQYF	TGTGCCAGCAGTACAGCGGGGCTCTACGAGCAGTACTTC
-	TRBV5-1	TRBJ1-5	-	CASSLDPYQPQHF	TGCGCCAGCAGCTTGGACCCCTATCAGCCCCAGCATTTT
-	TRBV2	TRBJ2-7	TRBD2	CASTSGTSDSYEQYF	TGTGCCAGCACTTCCGGGACTAGCGACTCCTACGAGCAGTACTTC
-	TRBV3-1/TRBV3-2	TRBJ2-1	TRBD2	CASSPLAGVGQFF	TGTGCCAGCAGCCCCCTAGCGGGAGTGGGGCAGTTCTTC
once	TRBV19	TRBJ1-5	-	CASSFTGSNQPQHF	TGTGCCAGTAGTTTCACAGGTAGCAATCAGCCCCAGCATTTT
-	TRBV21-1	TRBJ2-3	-	CASSGTSGDTQYF	TGTGCCAGCTCTGGGACTAGCGGTGATACGCAGTATTTT
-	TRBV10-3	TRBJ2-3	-	CAISEWDSLLDTQYF	TGTGCCATCAGTGAGTGGGACTCCCTCTTGGATACGCAGTATTTT
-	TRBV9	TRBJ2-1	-	CASSVVPGIHEQFF	TGTGCCAGCAGCGTAGTTCCGGGGATCCATGAGCAGTTCTTC
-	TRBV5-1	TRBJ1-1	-	CASSPGGAGGEAFF	TGCGCCAGCAGCCCTGGCGGGGCTGGCGGAGAAGCTTTCTTT
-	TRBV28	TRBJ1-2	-	CASSLGGNYGYTF	TGTGCCAGCAGTTTGGGGGGTAACTATGGCTACACCTTC
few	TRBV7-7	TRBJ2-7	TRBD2	CASSPGLAGGPSYEQYF	TGTGCTAGCAGCCCCGGACTAGCGGGGGGTCCCTCATACGAGCAGTACTTC
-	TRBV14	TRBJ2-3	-	CASSHRRGTSTDTQYF	TGTGCCAGCAGCCACCGAAGAGGGACGAGCACAGATACGCAGTATTTT